The clone carrying this T cell receptor beta chain was counted a few times. With MiXCR, TCRdb reprocessed the PCR reads. Of roughly 45,000 clones in the sample, about 3.2% are singletons; the top ten hold around 9.9%. These data are taken from a study of metastatic and nonmetastatic thyroid tumors. At the level of the study: The study looked at repertoires side by side in blood and in tumor or nodule tissue from malignant and benign thyroid patients.

Trimming left V 0 bases short and J 6 bases short, with 9 bases between. Germline V gives CDR1 GTSNPN, CDR2 SVGIG (reference sequence). This CDR3 spans 13 amino acids. None of the patients had undergone any treatment ahead of thyroid surgery. This TCR came from a female donor with papillary thyroid cancer or a benign thyroid nodule (not recorded which). Some clones in this sample may be carry-over from other donors' samples. Sequencing was done on a sample of blood. The chain has TRBV30 and TRBJ1-5, with D unresolved. The DNA for the CDR3 is TGTGCCTGGAGTGTAGGGATGGCTCAGCCCCAGCATTTT. This encodes CAWSVGMAQPQHF. Looking up the rest from reference TRBV30 and TRBJ1-5 gives the full variable domain: SQTIHQWPATLVQPVGSPLSLECTVEGTSNPNLYWYRQAAGRGLQLLFYSVGIGQISSEVPQNLSASRPQDRQFILSSKKLLLSDSGFYLCAWSVGMAQPQHFGDGTRLSIL.